These 15 T cell receptor beta chains were all obtained from the same sample, sequenced in a study of cytomegalovirus exposure and HLA in healthy donors (dated 2017 in TCRdb). Libraries were made using the immunoSEQ multiplex PCR assay. The multiplex PCR relied on a mix of 60 forward primers for TCR Vbeta segments and 13 reverse primers for TCR Jbeta segments. This immuneACCESS table, as held by TCRdb, lists in-frame sequences with V and J called but not all clones. Of the missing ones, under half trace to an unresolved V gene in checked studies; the others have no known cause. Counted in this sample were 100,000 to 150,000 clones; 60% to 80% of them appeared once. Together, the top ten hold around 3.3% of the sample. The sequenced material came from PBMCs. The source is a woman between 50 and 59 years old in good health and CMV-seronegative.

Turning to this clone: Germline is not matched at one junction end, which may reflect a read error. The chain is built from TRBV7-6 and TRBJ2-3; 7 bases align to TRBD2. The germline gives CDR1 SGHVS, CDR2 FNYEAQ. The CDR3 runs to 15 residues. The CDR3 bases are TGTGCCAGCAGCCTTAGCGGGTCTAGCACAGATGCGCAGTATTTT. The encoded protein is CASSLSGSSTDAQYF.

The chain is built from TRBV18 and TRBJ2-2, with D unclear. Trimming left V 4 bases short and J 7 bases short, with 13 bases between. The CDR3 loop spans 14 amino acids. Germline loops: CDR1 KGHSH, CDR2 LQKENI. CDR3 sequence: CASSLGSRSGELFF. DNA for the CDR3: TGTGCCAGCTCACTCGGTTCTCGTAGCGGGGAGCTGTTTTTT.

The V gene is TRBV27, the J gene TRBJ1-1; 7 nucleotides align to TRBD1. V shed 8 bases and J 3 bases; nucleotides not matched to a gene: 6. This CDR3 spans 13 amino acids. From germline, CDR1 is MNHEY and CDR2 SMNVEV (reference sequence). CDR3 residues: CASGPGQYTEAFF. In DNA, the CDR3 is TGTGCCAGCGGTCCGGGACAGTACACTGAAGCTTTCTTT.

The V gene is TRBV13, the J gene TRBJ2-7; 7 nucleotides agree with TRBD2. The trim removed 4 bases at V and 1 base at J, leaving 4 bases unmatched. This CDR3 contains 14 residues. The V gene's germline CDR1 is PRHDT and CDR2 FYEKMQ (reference sequence). The CDR3 region has the DNA TGTGCCAGCAGCTATGGGACTACGTCCTACGAGCAGTACTTC. Amino acids: CASSYGTTSYEQYF.

The chain recombines TRBV7-2 with TRBJ2-5; 8 nucleotides align to TRBD1. The CDR3 loop spans 14 amino acids. Unmatched junction bases numbered 3, after V lost 5 bases and J lost 1 base. Germline CDR1 SGHTA, CDR2 FQGNSA. CDR3 residues: CASSRTGSQETQYF. The DNA of the CDR3 is TGTGCCAGCAGCCGGACAGGGAGCCAAGAGACCCAGTACTTC.

This clone was seen a few times. The chain links TRBV10-2 to TRBJ1-4; no firm D call. The germline gives CDR1 WSHSY, CDR2 SAAADI. The V end was cut by 8 bases, the J end by 7 bases, with 8 bases between. CDR3 length equals 11 residues. CDR3: CASQRGEKLFF. The CDR3 DNA reads TGCGCCAGCCAGCGGGGTGAAAAACTGTTTTTT.

This chain uses TRBV28 with TRBJ2-6; 8 bases fit TRBD2. V trimming: 3 bases; J trimming: 1 base; junction bases outside the gene matches: 14. The CDR3 extends over 20 amino acids. CDR1 and CDR2 (germline): MDHEN, SYDVKM. The CDR3 nucleotides read TGTGCCAGCAGTTTCGGCGAACTAGCGGTCACCGCTTCTGGGGCCAACGTCCTGACTTTC. Its protein product is CASSFGELAVTASGANVLTF.

The chain employs TRBV18 and TRBJ2-5; D possibly corresponds to TRBD1 (6 bases). The CDR3 extends over 14 amino acids. Germline CDR1 KGHSH, CDR2 LQKENI. Trimming pared 1 base from V and 5 bases from J, leaving 11 bases between. The CDR3 region is CASSPLGAAETQYF. CDR3 nucleotides: TGTGCCAGCTCACCACTGGGGGCGGCTGAGACCCAGTACTTC.

The chain employs TRBV27 and TRBJ2-5, with D perhaps matching TRBD2 (5 bases). The DNA end lines up better with TRBJ2-7; the J call may be wrong. This CDR3 is 13 amino acids long. Germline-derived CDR1 and CDR2 are MNHEY and SMNVEV (reference sequence). The CDR3 DNA is TGTGCCACCCGAAGCGGTGAATCCTACGAGCAGTACTTC. Protein: CATRSGESYEQYF.

This chain uses TRBV30 with TRBJ2-1, with D possibly matching TRBD2 (5 bases). CDR1 GTSNPN and CDR2 SVGIG come from the germline V gene (reference sequence). The CDR3 contains 14 residues. Trimming took off 3 bases at V and 15 bases at J, with 24 bases between the two ends. CDR3 loop: CAWSQHVSAEAAFF. In DNA form, the CDR3 reads TGTGCCTGGAGCCAGCACGTCAGCGCCGAAGCGGCGTTCTTC.

The V call is TRBV11-2, the J call TRBJ2-6; D gene unclear. V was clipped by 1 base and J by 2 bases, with 6 bases between them. The CDR3 runs to 15 residues. Germline values: CDR1 SGHAT, CDR2 FQNNGV. CDR3 sequence: CASSLAGTGANVLTF. For the CDR3, the DNA is TGTGCCAGCAGCTTAGCGGGTACTGGGGCCAACGTCCTGACTTTC.

The CDR3 here is CAWSVLYGTSGGGEQFF. CDR3 bases: TGTGCCTGGAGTGTACTTTATGGGACTAGCGGGGGCGGAGAGCAGTTCTTC. The chain recombines TRBV30 with TRBJ2-1; TRBD2 matches at 14 bases. J was trimmed by 10 bases and V by 0 bases; bases with no gene match: 11. The CDR3 sequence is 17 residues long. Germline CDR1 is GTSNPN and CDR2 is SVGIG (reference sequence).

The chain carries TRBV20-1 and TRBJ1-2; no clear D. This CDR3 region has 10 residues. CDR1 DFQATT and CDR2 SNEGSKA come from the germline V gene (reference sequence). V lost 6 bases to trimming and J lost 4 bases, with 6 bases between them. The CDR3 DNA follows: TGCAGTGCAACAGTCTATGGCTACACCTTC. Its translation is CSATVYGYTF.

CDR3 sequence (DNA): TGTGCCTGGTTCGTGACAGGGGGCTTTGGCTACACCTTC. Protein product: CAWFVTGGFGYTF. The chain couples TRBV30 to TRBJ1-2, with 10 bases aligning to TRBD1. Germline assignment: CDR1 GTSNPN and CDR2 SVGIG (reference sequence). J was trimmed by 7 bases and V by 5 bases; bases with no gene match: 7. This CDR3 region has 13 residues.

The gene calls are TRBV7-2 and TRBJ2-4, with 9 bases lining up with TRBD1. The CDR3 extends over 19 amino acids. Trimming cost V 4 bases and J 0 bases; bases outside gene matches: 13. Germline CDR1 and CDR2: SGHTA and FQGNSA. Here the CDR3 DNA reads TGTGCCAGCAGCTCCACCTCGGGACAGGGACTTCTAGCCAAAAACATTCAGTACTTC. It codes for CASSSTSGQGLLAKNIQYF.